Following are 28 T cell receptor beta chains from one sample sequenced in a study. Amplification of TRBV12-4/TRBJ1-2 clonotypes used adaptor-ligated barcode primers. TCRdb re-called the multiplex PCR reads with MiXCR, one entry per CDR3 protein. The sample includes approximately 1,600 distinct CDR3 sequences, 4% to 5% of them seen just once. Specimen: naive CD4+ T cells sorted from blood. Subset in this sample: naive CD4+ T cells, CD4+CD45RA+CD25-. The source is a female donor with breast cancer.

In its sample, this clonotype was seen many times. This rearrangement joins TRBV12-3 or TRBV12-4 to TRBJ1-2; the D is unclear. V was pared by 8 bases and J by 4 bases, with 8 bases between. There are 11 residues in the CDR3. The DNA of the CDR3 is TGTGCCAGCGCCACTGGCTATGGCTACACCTTC. This encodes CASATGYGYTF.

Judged by abundance, this clonotype is medium-sized (0.01 to 0.1%). This chain connects TRBV12-3 or TRBV12-4 to TRBJ1-2; the D gene is possibly TRBD1 (5 bases). V was clipped by 6 bases and J by 7 bases, with 18 bases between them. There are 14 residues in the CDR3. In nucleotides, the CDR3 is TGTGCCAGCAGCGATGGGCAGGGAAAGGCTGGCTACACCTTC. Translation: CASSDGQGKAGYTF.

By share of the sample, this clonotype is medium-sized. The rearrangement links TRBV12-3 or TRBV12-4 to TRBJ1-2; no clear D. This CDR3 is built from 15 residues. With 5 bases removed from V and 5 bases from J, the gap between germline ends came to 18 bases. CDR3 loop: CASSHTGISPYGYTF. In nucleotides, the CDR3 is TGTGCCAGCAGTCACACCGGGATCTCGCCATATGGCTACACCTTC.

This clonotype has at least ten counts. The chain employs TRBV12-3 or TRBV12-4 and TRBJ1-2; no definite D call. V was pared by 3 bases and J by 2 bases, with 4 bases between. The CDR3 loop spans 12 amino acids. For the CDR3, the DNA is TGTGCCAGCAGTTTTGGGAACTATGGCTACACCTTC. Its translation is CASSFGNYGYTF.

This chain links TRBV12-3 or TRBV12-4 with TRBJ1-2; D call uncertain. The V end lost 5 bases, the J end lost 2 bases, and 15 bases lay between the germline ends. CDR3 length: 15 amino acids. DNA for the CDR3: TGTGCCAGCAGTCCACCCCGTGGCCCCAACTATGGCTACACCTTC. Amino acid sequence: CASSPPRGPNYGYTF.

This clonotype came up many times. This chain joins TRBV12-3 or TRBV12-4 and TRBJ1-2; D not certain. Deletions cut 7 bases from V and 14 bases from J, with 20 bases between. The CDR3 has 12 residues. The CDR3 spells CASTRREKGVTF. Written as DNA, the CDR3 is TGTGCCAGCACCCGGAGGGAGAAGGGTGTTACCTTC.

By sample share, this clonotype is medium-sized. The V call is TRBV12-3 or TRBV12-4, the J call TRBJ1-2; D possibly corresponds to TRBD1 (5 bases). The V and J ends lost 6 bases and 7 bases respectively, with 15 bases between them. This CDR3 comprises 13 residues. CDR3 protein: CASSNHWDGGYTF. The CDR3 nucleotides read TGTGCCAGCAGCAACCATTGGGACGGTGGCTACACCTTC.

This clonotype came up many times. The chain uses TRBV12-3 or TRBV12-4 and TRBJ1-2, with D hard to call. The V and J ends lost 7 bases and 2 bases respectively, with 14 bases between them. The CDR3 is made up of 14 amino acids. CDR3 amino acids: CASILLADNYGYTF. The CDR3 nucleotides read TGTGCCAGCATCCTTTTAGCCGACAACTATGGCTACACCTTC.

This clonotype qualifies as large. The V call is TRBV12-3 or TRBV12-4, the J call TRBJ1-2; D not resolved. The CDR3 consists of 12 residues. V lost 2 bases and J lost 7, with 8 bases in between. CDR3: CASSLQRGGYTF. Here the CDR3 DNA reads TGTGCCAGCAGTTTACAGCGGGGTGGCTACACCTTC.

As for this clonotype: This CDR3 is missing its conserved last phenylalanine or tryptophan, likely due to a read error. The V call is TRBV12-3 or TRBV12-4, the J call TRBJ1-2; unclear D gene. The length of the CDR3 is 11 residues. The germline V and J ends were trimmed by 0 bases and 6 bases, with 2 bases remaining between them. Here the CDR3 reads CASSLADGYTL. The CDR3 DNA is TGTGCCAGCAGTTTAGCCGATGGCTACACCCTC.

This clonotype rates as large (0.1 to 1%). The V call is TRBV12-3 or TRBV12-4, the J call TRBJ1-2; D gene uncertain. The CDR3 has 15 amino acids. The V and J ends lost 6 bases and 3 bases respectively, with 17 bases between them. CDR3: CASRPTDSPYYGYTF. The CDR3 DNA sequence: TGTGCCAGCAGACCCACGGACTCTCCCTACTATGGCTACACCTTC.

Judged by abundance, this clonotype is medium-sized (0.01 to 0.1%). J is TRBJ1-2 and V is TRBV12-3 or TRBV12-4, with TRBD1 matching 8 bases. This CDR3 region has 15 residues. V gave up 1 base and J gave up 4 bases; unmatched junction bases: 5. This CDR3 is CASSLEDRAAYGYTF. DNA for the CDR3: TGTGCCAGCAGTTTAGAGGACAGGGCCGCCTATGGCTACACCTTC.

This clonotype was recorded at least ten times. The chain carries TRBV12-3 or TRBV12-4 and TRBJ1-2; D remains unclear. The CDR3 is 15 amino acids. V gave up 6 bases and J gave up 6 bases, with 20 bases separating them. Here the CDR3 reads CASSLRITGLNGYTF. The CDR3 DNA is TGTGCCAGCAGCCTGAGGATTACGGGATTGAATGGCTACACCTTC.

This clonotype was seen only a few times. V gene TRBV12-3 or TRBV12-4 combines with J gene TRBJ1-2, with no clear D. The CDR3 extends over 13 amino acids. The V end was cut by 3 bases, the J end by 1 base, with 6 bases between. The CDR3 sequence: CASSFGINYGYTF. In nucleotides, the CDR3 is TGTGCCAGCAGTTTTGGAATTAACTATGGCTACACCTTC.

By sample fraction, this clonotype is medium-sized. This chain joins TRBV12-3 or TRBV12-4 and TRBJ1-2; D gene unclear. Trimming took off 4 bases at V and 4 bases at J, with 16 bases between the two ends. The CDR3 is 15 amino acids. CDR3 DNA sequence: TGTGCCAGCAGTTATACAGAAGCGGGTGCCTATGGCTACACCTTC. It translates to CASSYTEAGAYGYTF.

This clonotype counts as medium-sized. The chain joins TRBV12-3 or TRBV12-4 to TRBJ1-2, with D unresolved. The CDR3 has 13 residues. V lost 5 bases and J lost 5, with 12 bases in between. This chain's CDR3 is CASSIRPSYGYTF. Here the CDR3 DNA reads TGTGCCAGCAGTATCAGACCATCATATGGCTACACCTTC.

This clonotype is termed medium-sized. J is TRBJ1-2 and V is TRBV12-3 or TRBV12-4; TRBD1 might be the D (6 bases). V was trimmed by 5 bases and J by 0 bases, leaving 10 bases between them. The CDR3 covers 14 residues. CDR3: CASSGDTANYGYTF. CDR3 in DNA: TGTGCCAGCAGTGGGGACACGGCTAACTATGGCTACACCTTC.

This clonotype was found many times. V and J are TRBV12-3 or TRBV12-4 and TRBJ1-2; D may be TRBD1 (5 bases). The CDR3 has 14 amino acids. V was trimmed by 6 bases and J by 4 bases, leaving 15 bases between them. CDR3: CASRLRDGVYGYTF. In DNA, the CDR3 is TGTGCCAGCAGGCTCCGGGACGGAGTCTATGGCTACACCTTC.

This clonotype is judged medium-sized. CDR3 residues: CASGSGSLYGYTF. The CDR3 coding sequence is TGTGCTAGTGGTTCCGGGTCCCTCTATGGCTACACCTTC. The genes are TRBV12-5 and TRBJ1-2; D remains unclear. This CDR3 contains 13 residues. V was trimmed by 4 bases and J by 4 bases, leaving 10 bases between them. Germline CDR1 and CDR2: LGHNT and FRNRAP.

The sample holds many counts of this clonotype. The chain has TRBV12-3 or TRBV12-4 and TRBJ1-2; tentative D call: TRBD1 (5 bases). The CDR3 spans 14 residues. V lost 4 bases to trimming and J lost 0 bases, with 9 bases between them. In nucleotides, the CDR3 is TGTGCCAGCAGTTCCAGGGAGGCTAACTATGGCTACACCTTC. Protein product: CASSSREANYGYTF.

By share of the sample, this clonotype is medium-sized. The chain combines TRBV12-3 or TRBV12-4 with TRBJ1-2; weak D call: TRBD1 (5 bases). CDR3 length: 14 residues. V gave up 3 bases and J gave up 4 bases, with 12 bases separating them. Here the CDR3 reads CASSFGTSFYGYTF. DNA of the CDR3: TGTGCCAGCAGTTTTGGGACGTCTTTCTATGGCTACACCTTC.

The gene calls are TRBV12-3 or TRBV12-4 and TRBJ1-2; a possible D gene is TRBD1 (6 bases). V was cut by 6 bases and J by 2 bases, with 16 bases left in between. CDR3 length equals 15 residues. CDR3 sequence reads: CASSSDRRGNYGYTF. The CDR3, as DNA: TGTGCCAGCAGCTCGGACAGACGAGGCAACTATGGCTACACCTTC.

On this clonotype itself: A much larger clone differs by one base, so this may be a read error. This sequence joins TRBV12-3 or TRBV12-4 and TRBJ1-2; D remains unclear. The CDR3 contains 14 residues. The CDR3 spells CASSLRPSNYSYTF. CDR3 in DNA: TGTGCCAGCAGTTTAAGGCCGAGTAACTATAGCTACACCTTC.

This chain connects TRBV12-3 or TRBV12-4 to TRBJ1-2; 8 nucleotides align to TRBD1. V lost 8 bases and J lost 8; bases outside the gene matches: 10. This CDR3 has 13 amino acids. The CDR3 DNA sequence: TGTGCCAGCGGAAGGGACAGGAAAGCGGGCTACACCTTC. Translated: CASGRDRKAGYTF.

In this sample, this clonotype is medium-sized. The CDR3 DNA sequence: TGTGCCAGCAGTTTTCCCCTTTACGGCTACACCTTC. Its translation: CASSFPLYGYTF. This rearrangement joins TRBV12-3 or TRBV12-4 to TRBJ1-2; the D is unclear. With 3 bases removed from V and 8 bases from J, the gap between germline ends came to 10 bases. CDR3 length equals 12 residues.

By share, this clonotype counts as medium-sized. The gene calls are TRBV12-3 or TRBV12-4 and TRBJ1-2; D uncertain. This CDR3 region has 13 residues. Trimming left V 4 bases short and J 2 bases short, with 8 bases between. The CDR3 DNA follows: TGTGCCAGCAGTTGGGAGAGAAACTATGGCTACACCTTC. It codes for CASSWERNYGYTF.

By sample share, this clonotype is medium-sized. This chain uses TRBV12-3 or TRBV12-4 with TRBJ1-2; D unresolved. The V and J ends lost 6 bases and 2 bases respectively, with 13 bases between them. The length of the CDR3 is 14 residues. CDR3 amino acids: CASRNSPPNYGYTF. CDR3 nucleotide sequence: TGTGCCAGCAGGAACTCCCCGCCGAACTATGGCTACACCTTC.

By share of the sample, this clonotype is medium-sized. The chain uses TRBV12-3 or TRBV12-4 and TRBJ1-2; the D gene is possibly TRBD1 (5 bases). Trimming removed 0 bases from V and 0 bases from J, with 8 bases in between. The CDR3 loop spans 15 amino acids. CDR3 bases: TGTGCCAGCAGTTTAGCGACAGATGCTAACTATGGCTACACCTTC. Its translation: CASSLATDANYGYTF.